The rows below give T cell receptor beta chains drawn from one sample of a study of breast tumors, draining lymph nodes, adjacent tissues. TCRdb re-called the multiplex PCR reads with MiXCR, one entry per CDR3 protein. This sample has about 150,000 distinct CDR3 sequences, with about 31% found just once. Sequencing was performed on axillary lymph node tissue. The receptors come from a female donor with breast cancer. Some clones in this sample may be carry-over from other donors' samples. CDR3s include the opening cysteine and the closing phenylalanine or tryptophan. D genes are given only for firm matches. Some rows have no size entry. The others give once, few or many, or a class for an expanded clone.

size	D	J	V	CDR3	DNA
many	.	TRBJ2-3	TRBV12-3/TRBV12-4	CASSLEGFGSDTQCF	TGTGCCAGCAGTTTAGAGGGGTTCGGCTCAGATACGCAGTGTTTT
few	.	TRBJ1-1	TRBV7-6	CASSIKTGQNTEAFF	TGTGCCAGCAGCATTAAGACAGGCCAGAACACTGAAGCTTTCTTT
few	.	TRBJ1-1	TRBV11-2	CASATPVRDEAFF	TGTGCCAGCGCAACTCCCGTGAGGGATGAAGCTTTCTTT
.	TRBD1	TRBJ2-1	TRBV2	CASTGTGGYYNEQFF	TGTGCCAGCACCGGGACAGGGGGCTACTACAATGAGCAGTTCTTC
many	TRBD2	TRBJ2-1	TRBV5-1	CASSRTTSGGYNEQFF	TGCGCCAGCAGCCGAACGACTAGCGGGGGCTACAATGAGCAGTTCTTC
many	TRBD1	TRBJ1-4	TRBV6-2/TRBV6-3	CASSYPGTGGEKLFF	TGTGCCAGCAGTTACCCTGGGACAGGGGGCGAAAAACTGTTTTTT
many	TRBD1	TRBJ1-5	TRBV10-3	CAISPDRDQPQHF	TGTGCCATCAGCCCCGACAGGGATCAGCCCCAGCATTTT
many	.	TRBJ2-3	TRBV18	CATAGGDTQYF	TGTGCCACCGCAGGAGGAGATACGCAGTATTTT
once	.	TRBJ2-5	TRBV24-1	CATSDPQGGRQETQYF	TGTGCCACCAGTGACCCACAAGGTGGCCGTCAAGAGACCCAGTACTTC
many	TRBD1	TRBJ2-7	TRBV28	CASTRQGSSYEQYF	TGTGCCAGCACGAGACAGGGTAGCTCCTACGAGCAGTACTTC